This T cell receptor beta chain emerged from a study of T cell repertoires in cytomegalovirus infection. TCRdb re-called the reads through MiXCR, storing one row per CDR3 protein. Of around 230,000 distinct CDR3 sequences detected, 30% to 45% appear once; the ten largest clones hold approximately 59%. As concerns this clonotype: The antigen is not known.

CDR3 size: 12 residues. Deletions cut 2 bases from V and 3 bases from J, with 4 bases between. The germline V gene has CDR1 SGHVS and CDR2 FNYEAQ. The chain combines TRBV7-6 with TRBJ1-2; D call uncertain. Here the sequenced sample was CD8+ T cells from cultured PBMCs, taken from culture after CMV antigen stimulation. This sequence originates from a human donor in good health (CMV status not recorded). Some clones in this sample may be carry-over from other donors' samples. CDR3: CASSLTDYGYTF. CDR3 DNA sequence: TGTGCCAGCAGCTTAACTGACTATGGCTACACCTTC.